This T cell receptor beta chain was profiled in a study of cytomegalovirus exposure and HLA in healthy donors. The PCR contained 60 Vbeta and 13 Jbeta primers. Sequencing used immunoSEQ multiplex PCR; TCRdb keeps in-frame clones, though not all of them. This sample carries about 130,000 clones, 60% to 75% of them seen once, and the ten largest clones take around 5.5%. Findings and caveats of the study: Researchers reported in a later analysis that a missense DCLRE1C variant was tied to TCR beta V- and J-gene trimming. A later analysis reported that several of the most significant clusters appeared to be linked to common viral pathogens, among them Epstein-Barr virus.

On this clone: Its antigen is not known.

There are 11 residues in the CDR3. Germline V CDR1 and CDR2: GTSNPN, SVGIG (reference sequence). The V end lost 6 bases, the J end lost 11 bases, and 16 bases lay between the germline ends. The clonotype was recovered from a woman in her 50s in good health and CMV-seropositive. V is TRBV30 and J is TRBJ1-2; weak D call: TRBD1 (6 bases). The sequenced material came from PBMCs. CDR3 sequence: CACRGREKYTF. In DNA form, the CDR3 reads TGTGCCTGCAGGGGTAGAGAAAAGTACACCTTC.